This T cell receptor (beta chain) was identified in a study of vaccination and CD4 T cells after COVID-19. Findings of the study overall: Spike mono-reactivity was the property of 304 of 307 vaccine-specific clones in convalescent patients.

The V gene's germline CDR1 is MNHNS and CDR2 SASEGT. With 6 bases removed from V and 8 bases from J, the gap between germline ends came to 16 bases. CDR3 length: 14 residues. A remark on this clonotype: No antigen is known for it.

Researchers used the Oncomine TCR Beta short-read assay to sequence DNA from cultured CD4+ T cells. It was cultured CD4+ T cells from which genomic DNA was extracted. TCRdb re-called the PCR reads with MiXCR, one entry per CDR3 protein. This table has some 25,000 distinct CDR3 sequences, 40% appearing once. Treatment meaning: roughly 11-day PBMC culture with coronavirus spike peptide pools or control peptides (ViraFEST assay). The receptor was isolated from a human donor who had recovered from COVID-19. The sequenced sample consisted of CD4+ T cells from blood, cultured in vitro. This sequence joins TRBV6-1 and TRBJ1-4, with TRBD1 as a possible D gene (6 bases). This CDR3 is CASREQGREEKLFF. CDR3 DNA sequence: TGTGCCAGCAGGGAACAGGGCCGGGAGGAAAAACTGTTTTTT.